This record concerns one T cell receptor (beta chain) sequence. In the study's own analysis: After removing out-of-frame reads, around 2,100,000 distinct TCRbeta sequences remained. Sequenced by immunoSEQ multiplex PCR; TCRdb stores in-frame clones only, minus some. V and J calls and clone size are given by that table; D and trimming were obtained from the DNA. Of 46,000 or so clones listed, around four fifths were seen once; the top ten hold 0.85% to 0.95%. Single viable CD3+CD4+CD8-CD45RO+ cells were sorted as the memory CD4+ T cells. Donors' CMV status reflects serum IgG against pp150, pp28, p38, p52. This sample was included in a study of memory CD4+ T cells and cytomegalovirus serostatus. As for the study in general: Of the healthy Belgian adults, under 10 were CMV seropositive and approximately 24 seronegative.

V shed 3 bases and J shed 8 bases, with 13 bases lying between them. CDR1 is GTSNPN and CDR2 is SVGIG in the germline V gene (reference sequence). There are 12 residues in the CDR3. This rearrangement joins TRBV30 to TRBJ1-2; weak D call: TRBD1 (5 bases). Source material: memory CD4+ T cells from blood. The clonotype originates from an adult in good health and CMV-seronegative. The CDR3 spells CAWRDRPAGYTF. DNA for the CDR3: TGTGCCTGGAGAGACAGACCGGCGGGCTACACCTTC. Full variable domain (missing parts from reference TRBV30 and TRBJ1-2): SQTIHQWPATLVQPVGSPLSLECTVEGTSNPNLYWYRQAAGRGLQLLFYSVGIGQISSEVPQNLSASRPQDRQFILSSKKLLLSDSGFYLCAWRDRPAGYTFGSGTRLTVV.